Listed below are T cell receptor beta chains from one sample, sequenced in a study of cytomegalovirus exposure and HLA in healthy donors. Only in-frame clones appear in the TCRdb table, and some are missing; sequencing was by immunoSEQ multiplex PCR. The data hold 130,000 to 150,000 clones, with 80% to 85% observed a single time. Sequencing input: PBMCs. The receptors here all came from a woman aged 25 to 39 in good health and CMV-seronegative. Both conserved end residues are part of each CDR3. The order of the fields is J gene, D gene, clone size, V gene, CDR3 DNA, CDR3 protein. D genes are given only for firm matches. Size values are once, few and many counts, or a class for expanded clones, and some rows have none.

j_call: TRBJ2-5; d_call: -; clone_size: -; v_call: TRBV18; cdr3_nt: TGTGCCAGCTCACCGACGGGACACGGAACCCAAGAGACCCAGTACTTC; cdr3_aa: CASSPTGHGTQETQYF
j_call: TRBJ2-7; d_call: TRBD2; clone_size: -; v_call: TRBV10-1; cdr3_nt: TGCGCCAGCAGTGAATGGACTAGCGTCGGGTTCCTCCATTTC; cdr3_aa: CASSEWTSVGFLHF
j_call: TRBJ1-3; d_call: -; clone_size: -; v_call: TRBV18; cdr3_nt: TGTGCCAGCTCACCACCGGACACGCTTGGAAACACCATATATTTT; cdr3_aa: CASSPPDTLGNTIYF
j_call: TRBJ2-7; d_call: -; clone_size: -; v_call: TRBV19; cdr3_nt: TGTGCCAGTAGGAGCAGGGCTTCCTACGAGCAGTACTTC; cdr3_aa: CASRSRASYEQYF
j_call: TRBJ2-7; d_call: -; clone_size: once; v_call: TRBV27; cdr3_nt: TGTGCCAGCAGTTTCAAAGCAGGGGACTACGAGCAGTACTTC; cdr3_aa: CASSFKAGDYEQYF
j_call: TRBJ2-3; d_call: -; clone_size: -; v_call: TRBV18; cdr3_nt: TGTGCCAGCTCACCACCTACGGGGGGCAGGAGCACAGATACGCAGTATTTT; cdr3_aa: CASSPPTGGRSTDTQYF
j_call: TRBJ1-6; d_call: -; clone_size: -; v_call: TRBV6-1; cdr3_nt: TGTGCCAGCAACCGGGAGAGGGGTTCACCCCTCCACTTT; cdr3_aa: CASNRERGSPLHF
j_call: TRBJ1-1; d_call: -; clone_size: few; v_call: TRBV2; cdr3_nt: TGTGCCAGCAGTGACTCGAGGTACACTGAAGCTTTCTTT; cdr3_aa: CASSDSRYTEAFF
j_call: TRBJ1-6; d_call: -; clone_size: -; v_call: TRBV7-2; cdr3_nt: TGTGCCAGCACCGTCGAGGGGGTATACAATTCACCCCTCCACTTT; cdr3_aa: CASTVEGVYNSPLHF
j_call: TRBJ2-3; d_call: TRBD2; clone_size: -; v_call: TRBV7-2; cdr3_nt: TGTGCCAGCAGCTCCAGCGGGGGAGGGCAGAATTCGCAGTATTTT; cdr3_aa: CASSSSGGGQNSQYF
j_call: TRBJ2-7; d_call: TRBD2; clone_size: -; v_call: TRBV25-1; cdr3_nt: TGTGCCAGCAGTCCAGGGACTAGCGAGCCCGTCGAGCAGTACTTC; cdr3_aa: CASSPGTSEPVEQYF
j_call: TRBJ2-1; d_call: -; clone_size: -; v_call: TRBV19; cdr3_nt: TGTGCCAGTAGCCAGGGGAATGGCAATGAGCAGTTCTTC; cdr3_aa: CASSQGNGNEQFF
j_call: TRBJ1-2; d_call: -; clone_size: once; v_call: TRBV28; cdr3_nt: TGTGCCAGCACCGAGGGGGGGACGTCGGGCTACACCTTC; cdr3_aa: CASTEGGTSGYTF
j_call: TRBJ1-1; d_call: -; clone_size: -; v_call: TRBV4-3; cdr3_nt: TGCGCCAGCAGCCAAGGTGACATATCGAAGACTGAAGCTTTCTTT; cdr3_aa: CASSQGDISKTEAFF
j_call: TRBJ2-7; d_call: TRBD1; clone_size: -; v_call: TRBV25-1; cdr3_nt: TGTGCCAGCAGTGAGTATCCCGGGACAGGGGCCTACGAGCAGTACTTC; cdr3_aa: CASSEYPGTGAYEQYF
j_call: TRBJ1-5; d_call: -; clone_size: -; v_call: TRBV9; cdr3_nt: TGTGCCAGCAGCGCTACAGGGACGGGCAATCAGCCCCAGCATTTT; cdr3_aa: CASSATGTGNQPQHF
j_call: TRBJ2-2; d_call: TRBD2; clone_size: many; v_call: TRBV6-1; cdr3_nt: TGTGCCAGCAGTGAACTAGCGGGAGGGCCCGGGGAGCTGTTTTTT; cdr3_aa: CASSELAGGPGELFF
j_call: TRBJ2-2; d_call: -; clone_size: many; v_call: TRBV7-3; cdr3_nt: TGTGCCAGCAGCTTGGGTGGTACGGGCGGGGAGCTGTTTTTT; cdr3_aa: CASSLGGTGGELFF
j_call: TRBJ2-3; d_call: TRBD1; clone_size: once; v_call: TRBV7-3; cdr3_nt: TGTGCCAGCAGCTCACCCGGGACAGGGCATCCCGCAGATACGCAGTATTTT; cdr3_aa: CASSSPGTGHPADTQYF
j_call: TRBJ2-2; d_call: -; clone_size: few; v_call: TRBV7-3; cdr3_nt: TGTGCCAGCAGCTTAGGGGGCTCTGACACCGGGGAGCTGTTTTTT; cdr3_aa: CASSLGGSDTGELFF
j_call: TRBJ2-5; d_call: TRBD2; clone_size: -; v_call: TRBV12-5; cdr3_nt: TGTGCTAGTGGTTCAACGACTAGCGGGGGGGCTGAGACCCAGTACTTC; cdr3_aa: CASGSTTSGGAETQYF
j_call: TRBJ1-1; d_call: TRBD1; clone_size: once; v_call: TRBV7-2; cdr3_nt: TGTGCCAGCAGCTCACGGACAGGGAACACTGAAGCTTTCTTT; cdr3_aa: CASSSRTGNTEAFF
j_call: TRBJ1-2; d_call: -; clone_size: -; v_call: TRBV6-5; cdr3_nt: TGTGCCAGCGGCGGCCCGAGGGGCTACACCTTC; cdr3_aa: CASGGPRGYTF
j_call: TRBJ1-2; d_call: TRBD1; clone_size: -; v_call: TRBV29-1; cdr3_nt: TGCAGCGTTGCCAGGGACAGAAACTATGGCTACACCTTC; cdr3_aa: CSVARDRNYGYTF
j_call: TRBJ1-6; d_call: -; clone_size: -; v_call: TRBV10-2; cdr3_nt: TGCGCCAGCAGTGAGTCGACGTCAGGGCGTCGTTCACCCCTCCACTTT; cdr3_aa: CASSESTSGRRSPLHF
j_call: TRBJ2-5; d_call: TRBD2; clone_size: -; v_call: TRBV5-6; cdr3_nt: TGTGCCAGCAGCTTGAAGTTATCTTGGGGGGGTGCGGAGACCCAGTACTTC; cdr3_aa: CASSLKLSWGGAETQYF
j_call: TRBJ2-1; d_call: TRBD2; clone_size: -; v_call: TRBV9; cdr3_nt: TGTGCCAGCAGCGCACCACTAGCGGGGGGGCCGAATGAGCAGTTCTTC; cdr3_aa: CASSAPLAGGPNEQFF
j_call: TRBJ1-5; d_call: -; clone_size: -; v_call: TRBV28; cdr3_nt: TGTGCCAGCAGTTTATTGGCATCGATCCAGCCCCAGCATTTT; cdr3_aa: CASSLLASIQPQHF
j_call: TRBJ1-2; d_call: TRBD1; clone_size: -; v_call: TRBV5-4; cdr3_nt: TGTGCCAGCAGCTTAATAGGACAGGGGACTTATGGCTACACCTTC; cdr3_aa: CASSLIGQGTYGYTF
j_call: TRBJ1-5; d_call: -; clone_size: -; v_call: TRBV5-5; cdr3_nt: TGTGCCAGCAGCCGTACAGGTCAGTTGGCCCAGGGGCCAAATCAGCCCCAGCATTTT; cdr3_aa: CASSRTGQLAQGPNQPQHF
j_call: TRBJ2-1; d_call: -; clone_size: -; v_call: TRBV29-1; cdr3_nt: TGCAGCGTTGGTGGGCGCGGGGTCGGGGACAATGAGCAGTTCTTC; cdr3_aa: CSVGGRGVGDNEQFF
j_call: TRBJ1-2; d_call: -; clone_size: once; v_call: TRBV4-1; cdr3_nt: TGCGCCAGCAGCCAAGATTGGCAGGGGCAGTATGGCTACACCTTC; cdr3_aa: CASSQDWQGQYGYTF
j_call: TRBJ2-5; d_call: -; clone_size: -; v_call: TRBV28; cdr3_nt: TGTGCCAGCAGTTTGGGTAGCTGGGAGACCCAGTACTTC; cdr3_aa: CASSLGSWETQYF
j_call: TRBJ2-2; d_call: -; clone_size: few; v_call: TRBV27; cdr3_nt: TGTGCCAGCAGTGACACCGGGACACCAGCGAACACCGGGGAGCTGTTTTTT; cdr3_aa: CASSDTGTPANTGELFF
j_call: TRBJ2-1; d_call: TRBD1; clone_size: -; v_call: TRBV28; cdr3_nt: TGTGCCAGCAGTTTTTGGACAGGGCAAGACAATGAGCAGTTCTTC; cdr3_aa: CASSFWTGQDNEQFF
j_call: TRBJ2-4; d_call: -; clone_size: -; v_call: TRBV5-1; cdr3_nt: TGCGCCAGCAGCTTGAACGGGGGGCGCGTTTCCGGTCTAGCCAAAAACATTCAGTACTTC; cdr3_aa: CASSLNGGRVSGLAKNIQYF
j_call: TRBJ1-6; d_call: TRBD1; clone_size: few; v_call: TRBV4-1; cdr3_nt: TGCGCCAGCAGCCAGGCTACGGGACAGGGTAGCTCACCCCTCCACTTT; cdr3_aa: CASSQATGQGSSPLHF
j_call: TRBJ2-5; d_call: -; clone_size: -; v_call: TRBV21-1; cdr3_nt: TGTGCCAGCAGCAAAGGACTAGCGGGAGAGACCCAGTACTTC; cdr3_aa: CASSKGLAGETQYF
j_call: TRBJ2-7; d_call: TRBD1; clone_size: -; v_call: TRBV10-3; cdr3_nt: TGTGCCATCAGCGGGACAGGGGGCGAGCAGTACTTC; cdr3_aa: CAISGTGGEQYF
j_call: TRBJ2-1; d_call: TRBD1; clone_size: few; v_call: TRBV5-1; cdr3_nt: TGCGCCAGCAGCTCGACAGGGGGATACAATGAGCAGTTCTTC; cdr3_aa: CASSSTGGYNEQFF
j_call: TRBJ2-1; d_call: -; clone_size: -; v_call: TRBV7-2; cdr3_nt: TGTGCCAGCAGCCGGATGAGGACTACCTACAATGAGCAGTTCTTC; cdr3_aa: CASSRMRTTYNEQFF
j_call: TRBJ2-5; d_call: -; clone_size: -; v_call: TRBV15; cdr3_nt: TGTGCCACCAGCATTGGAGGGGAATCAGAGACCCAGTACTTC; cdr3_aa: CATSIGGESETQYF
j_call: TRBJ2-2; d_call: -; clone_size: -; v_call: TRBV29-1; cdr3_nt: TGCAGCGTCGGGAAACCAGAAAACACCGGGGAGCTGTTTTTT; cdr3_aa: CSVGKPENTGELFF
j_call: TRBJ2-7; d_call: -; clone_size: -; v_call: TRBV19; cdr3_nt: TGTGCCAGTAGTATAGCAGGAGGGGGACAGACTTACGAGCAGTACTTC; cdr3_aa: CASSIAGGGQTYEQYF
j_call: TRBJ2-7; d_call: TRBD1; clone_size: -; v_call: TRBV19; cdr3_nt: TGTGCCAGTAGTCTACGGACAGGGGCCTACGAGCAGTACTTC; cdr3_aa: CASSLRTGAYEQYF
j_call: TRBJ1-2; d_call: TRBD1; clone_size: -; v_call: TRBV6-1; cdr3_nt: TGTGCCAGCAGTGAATTGACGGCAGGGGGATATGGCTACACCTTC; cdr3_aa: CASSELTAGGYGYTF
j_call: TRBJ2-2; d_call: TRBD2; clone_size: -; v_call: TRBV18; cdr3_nt: TGTGCCAGCTCACCTCTCTCGGTAGCGGGGGCGAACACCGGGGAGCTGTTTTTT; cdr3_aa: CASSPLSVAGANTGELFF
j_call: TRBJ1-1; d_call: -; clone_size: few; v_call: TRBV30; cdr3_nt: TGTGCCTGGATCAAGGGGAGGGACACTGAAGCTTTCTTT; cdr3_aa: CAWIKGRDTEAFF
j_call: TRBJ2-2; d_call: TRBD2; clone_size: -; v_call: TRBV19; cdr3_nt: TGTGCCAGTAGTCCCCGTGGGCGGGGGGCCGGGGAGCTGTTTTTT; cdr3_aa: CASSPRGRGAGELFF
j_call: TRBJ2-7; d_call: -; clone_size: -; v_call: TRBV5-4; cdr3_nt: TGTGCCAGCAGGAGTGGGGGCAGTAGATCCTACGAGCAGTACTTC; cdr3_aa: CASRSGGSRSYEQYF
j_call: TRBJ1-6; d_call: -; clone_size: -; v_call: TRBV5-1; cdr3_nt: TGCGCCAGCAGCACCGAGAGCCAGGGGACGGGTTCACCCCTCCACTTT; cdr3_aa: CASSTESQGTGSPLHF
j_call: TRBJ1-1; d_call: TRBD1; clone_size: -; v_call: TRBV27; cdr3_nt: TGTGCCAGCAGTCCCCGGACAGGGAGATACACTGAAGCTTTCTTT; cdr3_aa: CASSPRTGRYTEAFF
j_call: TRBJ2-7; d_call: -; clone_size: -; v_call: TRBV5-1; cdr3_nt: TGCGCCAGCAGCTTCGGGACAACCTACGAGCAGTACTTC; cdr3_aa: CASSFGTTYEQYF
j_call: TRBJ1-1; d_call: -; clone_size: few; v_call: TRBV2; cdr3_nt: TGTGCCAGCAGAGTACAGGGTTGGACTGAAGCTTTCTTT; cdr3_aa: CASRVQGWTEAFF
j_call: TRBJ1-6; d_call: -; clone_size: -; v_call: TRBV5-6; cdr3_nt: TGTGCCAGCAGCTTGGCTGAACAGTATAATTCACCCCTCCACTTT; cdr3_aa: CASSLAEQYNSPLHF